The TCR beta chain under discussion was sequenced for a study of cytomegalovirus exposure and HLA in healthy donors (TCRdb year 2017). At the level of the whole study: In an earlier analysis of 587 of the donors, approximately 260 Gb of sequence data and 120 million or so unique TCR beta sequences from about 190 million T cells were reported. About 320 gigabases of sequencing data and 78 million or so unique TCR sequences were included in an early release covering around 650 HLA-typed donors. Among the roughly 390 genotyped donors, around 79% belonged to the genetic ancestry cluster associated with self-reported Caucasian donors. The study aimed to test whether signatures of past pathogen exposure could be identified by cataloging public T cell receptors. Using immunosequencing, the study profiled T cell repertoires from 500 to 800 subjects and related those repertoires to cytomegalovirus serostatus. Along with the approximately 650-subject first cohort, a separate validation cohort of over a hundred different subjects was used. The study combined high-throughput TCR immunosequencing, statistical association of individual TCRs with disease status, and machine learning to predict cytomegalovirus infection status. In a later analysis, previously published TCR beta repertoires from some 640 donors were re-analyzed and high-resolution HLA genotyping was added so that TCR occurrence patterns could be studied. Rather than using new phenotypic data, the later analysis identified candidate immune exposures from TCR beta sequences and from how often those sequences occurred across donors. To decide whether each TCR beta V gene segment behaved as functional or pseudogenic, an earlier analysis of some 600 of the donors relied on high-throughput TCR beta sequencing. Donor age, sex, ethnicity and CMV serostatus were compiled together with the repertoire data. A later genetic analysis used genome-wide SNP genotypes for about three fifths of the roughly 700 donors, treating that subset as a discovery cohort. All discovery cohort repertoires had been generated using a single sequencing platform. HLA typing covered class I and class II loci at four-digit resolution. Typing coverage differed by locus: A, B, C, DRB1 and DQB1 were typed in roughly 620-630 donors, DQA1 in about 500, DPA1 in approximately 610, and DPB1 in about 450. A handful of DR-DQ haplotypes were handled as single units for association and clustering because linkage in the cohort was strong. Across approximately 420 genotyped donors of the cohort, an average of roughly 250,000 unique TCR beta nucleotide sequences per donor were sequenced, and roughly 20% of those sequences were non-productive.

What the research found in general, with its limitations: Correlated functional status among segregating V segments might reflect linkage disequilibrium, but an unknown experimental factor could not be ruled out. The cohort was sequenced for TCR beta chains only, and without alpha or paired-chain data the features that could be detected were limited. In vitro tests confirmed that a few of the cytomegalovirus-associated TCR beta chains recognize cytomegalovirus antigens. Compared with equally common non-associated chains, HLA-associated TCR beta chains in a later analysis were more clonally expanded and had lower generation probabilities. Across donors, most TCR sequences were observed very rarely, whereas some public TCRs were present in many individuals. Presence/absence analyses assumed roughly uniform sequencing depth across donors, an assumption that may not hold. In a later analysis, most CMV-associated TCR beta chains were found to appear HLA-restricted, with HLA associations seemingly driven largely by CMV exposure. When HLA alleles, especially DR and DQ, strongly co-occurred, TCR associations were difficult to assign to individual alleles. According to a later analysis, parvovirus B19, influenza, CMV and Epstein-Barr virus appeared linked to several top co-occurrence clusters. A total of 164 TCR beta chains were listed by the study as associated with cytomegalovirus. According to a later analysis, TCR association rates differed among HLA loci, with DRB1 alleles showing the most associated TCRs and HLA-C alleles showing the fewest. At a false discovery rate of 0.05, a later analysis linked under 20,000 TCR beta sequences to specific HLA alleles. In a later genetic analysis, fewer N-insertions in productive TCRs were reported among donors in an Asian-associated ancestry cluster than the 666-donor mean. HLA typing was unavailable for some donors at each locus, so association tests used only the typed subset. An earlier analysis of several hundred of the donors showed that most TCR beta V segments appeared in productive rearrangements either about 90% or about 30% of the time, which broadly matched IMGT annotations. In both the original and validation cohorts, the classifier was reported to diagnose cytomegalovirus status with high specificity and sensitivity. Some IMGT-functional V segments, including TRBV6-2 and TRBV6-3, could not be distinguished by the 87-base-pair reads and were therefore excluded. Because counts were too low, 15 to 20 rarely observed V segments, including chromosome 9 orphons, were excluded from the earlier analysis of 587 of the donors. For the cohort, immune exposure information was limited to CMV serostatus. The authors suggested that the approach could potentially be generalized to other disease states and immunological phenotypes. A group of highly shared sequence variants was considered likely to be a technical artifact of the sequencing pipeline. A further reported finding was that TCR beta sequences accurately predicted the HLA-A and HLA-B alleles for most subjects in the first cohort. An association between a missense DCLRE1C variant and V-gene and J-gene trimming of TCR beta chains was found in a later genetic analysis and replicated in an independent cohort.

In total, 630 or so healthy bone marrow donors made up the cohort. At the time of sampling, all cohort members were nominally healthy, though unrecorded immune exposures were likely present. The donor was CMV seronegative and was included in the group of 352 seronegative cohort members. A peripheral blood sample was collected from each donor, and TCR beta sequencing was performed on peripheral blood mononuclear cells. The Qiagen DNeasy Blood Extraction Kit was used to extract genomic DNA from the blood cell samples. CDR1 is given as LNHDA and CDR2 as SQIVND, both from the germline V gene (reference sequence). Counted from cysteine to phenylalanine, this CDR3 has 15 amino acids. Kept here is only the CDR3 DNA, which spans 45 bases and is read in frame from base 1. Ends trimmed: V by 7 bases, J by 0 bases; bases unmatched to a gene: 5. Library prep was done by the immunoSEQ multiplex PCR assay. A mixture of 60 forward primers for TCR Vbeta segments and 13 reverse primers for TCR Jbeta segments was used in the multiplex PCR. A multiplex PCR assay on genomic DNA amplified the CDR3 region of rearranged TCR beta genes. The amplified TCR beta libraries were sequenced on the Illumina HiSeq System as 87-base-pair reads. In the authors' own workflow: Across the 500 to 700 repertoires, a later analysis counted approximately 83 million unique TCR beta chains, 8.5 million to 12 million of which were shared by at least two donors. Raw reads were error-corrected and collapsed into unique sequences with a nearest-neighbor algorithm that merged closely related sequences to remove PCR and sequencing errors. V, D and J gene segments were assigned by aligning CDR3 sequences to IMGT reference sequences. Each retained sequence needed at least a six-nucleotide match to both a V gene segment and a J gene segment. A rearrangement was called productive if the CDR3 had no stop codons and remained in frame with V and J, and every other rearrangement was called non-productive. Following IMGT convention, CDR3 was defined as the stretch from the second conserved V-encoded cysteine up to the conserved J-encoded phenylalanine. The earlier analysis of approximately 500 of the donors excluded sequences that lacked an unambiguous match to a single V gene segment. In an earlier analysis of approximately 550 of the donors, V segments were called functional above 56.7% productive rearrangements and were called segregating when the between-donor standard deviation exceeded 5%. A statistical classification framework was developed to diagnose cytomegalovirus status using the catalog of TCR beta chain sequences. A later analysis assigned V and J genes by comparing TCR nucleotide sequences with IMGT/GENE-DB human TR gene sequences. A later analysis assigned CDR3 sequences and most-parsimonious VDJ recombination scenarios with the TCRdist pipeline. A later analysis defined each TCR beta chain by its CDR3 amino acid sequence plus V-gene family, and excluded reads lacking a unique V-gene family. As a way to deal with suspected cross-contamination and a sequencing artifact, a later analysis dropped 500 to 700 nucleotide sequences that were highly shared and had low generation probability. In a later analysis, a clonal expansion index for each public chain was calculated from normalized within-repertoire ranks of inferred template counts. Generation probabilities in a later analysis came from a VDJ recombination model fitted to out-of-frame rearrangements, and those results were checked against IGoR. Hypergeometric tests were used in a later analysis to score TCR-TCR, TCR-HLA and TCR-CMV co-occurrence, with a repertoire-size bias correction applied to the TCR pairs. In a later analysis, false discovery rates were estimated by permuting HLA or CMV assignments 20 times. In a later analysis, co-occurring TCRs were grouped with DBSCAN, and TCRdist sequence similarity was added when clustering was performed within HLA-allele-positive subsets. Co-occurrence clustering excluded repertoires with fewer than 30,000 or more than 120,000 public chains, plus five with anomalous nucleotide sharing. The clones in this table, taken by TCRdb from immuneACCESS, are in-frame only. Not every clone is retained; where verified, under half of the shortfall comes from an unresolved V gene, and the cause of the rest is unknown. V, J and clone size were drawn from that table, and D and trimming were deduced from the DNA. For this sample the table gives about 160,000 clones, of which about 72% were detected only once. Around 1.5% of the sample comes from the top ten.

A remark on this clone: Its antigen is still unknown. Base-call qualities are not available, and no considerably larger clone is one nucleotide away.

The sequencing sample was made of PBMCs. The clonotype was recovered from a man aged 60 to 75 in good health and CMV-seronegative. The V gene is TRBV19 and the J gene is TRBJ1-1, with 10 bases matching TRBD1. In nucleotide form, the sequence is TGTGCCAGTATATTGACAGGGGGCCTGAACACTGAAGCTTTCTTT. This codes for CASILTGGLNTEAFF. Full variable domain (CDR3 extended with the reference TRBV19 and TRBJ1-1 proteins): DGGITQSPKYLFRKEGQNVTLSCEQNLNHDAMYWYRQDPGQGLRLIYYSQIVNDFQKGDIAEGYSVSREKKESFPLTVTSAQKNPTAFYLCASILTGGLNTEAFFGQGTRLTVV.